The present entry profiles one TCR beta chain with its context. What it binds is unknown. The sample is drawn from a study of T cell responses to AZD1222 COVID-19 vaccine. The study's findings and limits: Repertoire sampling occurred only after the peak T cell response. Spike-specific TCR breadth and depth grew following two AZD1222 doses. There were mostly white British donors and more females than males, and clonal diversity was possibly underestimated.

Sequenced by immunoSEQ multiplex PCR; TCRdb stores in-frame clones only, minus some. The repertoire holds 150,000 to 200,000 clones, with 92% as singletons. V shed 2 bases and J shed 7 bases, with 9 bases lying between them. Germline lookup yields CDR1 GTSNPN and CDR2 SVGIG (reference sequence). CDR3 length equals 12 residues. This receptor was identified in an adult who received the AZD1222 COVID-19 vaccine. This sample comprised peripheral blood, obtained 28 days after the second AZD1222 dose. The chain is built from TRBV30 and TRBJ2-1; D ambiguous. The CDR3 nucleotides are TGTGCCTGGAGTCCCCTTTTGAATGAGCAGTTCTTC. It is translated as CAWSPLLNEQFF.